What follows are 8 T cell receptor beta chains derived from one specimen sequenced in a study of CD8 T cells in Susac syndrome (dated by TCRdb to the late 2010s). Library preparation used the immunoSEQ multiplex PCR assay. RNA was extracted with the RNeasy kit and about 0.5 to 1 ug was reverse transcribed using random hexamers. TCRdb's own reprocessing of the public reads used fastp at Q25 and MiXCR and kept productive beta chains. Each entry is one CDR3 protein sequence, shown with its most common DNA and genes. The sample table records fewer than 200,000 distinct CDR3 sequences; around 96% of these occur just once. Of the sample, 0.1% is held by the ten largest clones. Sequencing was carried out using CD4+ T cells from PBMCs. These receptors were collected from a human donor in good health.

The CDR3 sequence: CASSGTTDTQYF. The CDR3 coding sequence is TGTGCCAGCAGCGGAACCACAGATACGCAGTATTTT. V is TRBV14 and J is TRBJ2-3; D is unclear. Trimming pared 5 bases from V and 2 bases from J, leaving 5 bases between. The CDR3 totals 12 residues. CDR1 and CDR2 from the germline V gene are SGHDN and FVKESK. Supplemented by reference TRBV14 and TRBJ2-3, the full variable domain reads EAGVTQFPSHSVIEKGQTVTLRCDPISGHDNLYWYRRVMGKEIKFLLHFVKESKQDESGMPNNRFLAERTGGTYSTLKVQPAELEDSGVYFCASSGTTDTQYFGPGTRLTVL.

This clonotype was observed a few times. The CDR3 bases are TGTGCCAGCAGCTTGGGAGGCCCCAATGAGCAGTTCTTC. Residues: CASSLGGPNEQFF. The V and J genes are TRBV5-4 and TRBJ2-1; D is undetermined. Germline CDR1 reads SGHNT; CDR2 reads YYREEE (reference sequence). The ends were cut back, 0 bases at V and 6 bases at J, with 7 bases in the middle. The CDR3 runs 13 residues.

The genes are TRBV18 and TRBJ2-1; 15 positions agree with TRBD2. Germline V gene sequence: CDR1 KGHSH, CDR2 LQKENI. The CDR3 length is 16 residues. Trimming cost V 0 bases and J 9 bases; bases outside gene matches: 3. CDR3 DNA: TGTGCCAGCTCACCACCGGGACTAGCGGGAGGTGTTGAGCAGTTCTTC. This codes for CASSPPGLAGGVEQFF. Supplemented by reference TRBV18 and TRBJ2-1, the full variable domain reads NAGVMQNPRHLVRRRGQEARLRCSPMKGHSHVYWYRQLPEEGLKFMVYLQKENIIDESGMPKERFSAEFPKEGPSILRIQQVVRGDSAAYFCASSPPGLAGGVEQFFGPGTRLTVL.

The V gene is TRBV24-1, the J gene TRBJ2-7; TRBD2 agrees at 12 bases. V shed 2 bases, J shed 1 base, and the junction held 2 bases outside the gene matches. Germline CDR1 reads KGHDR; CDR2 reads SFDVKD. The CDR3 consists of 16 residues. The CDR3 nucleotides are TGTGCCACCAGTGATTCGACTAGCGGGAGATCCTACGAGCAGTACTTC. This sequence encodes CATSDSTSGRSYEQYF.

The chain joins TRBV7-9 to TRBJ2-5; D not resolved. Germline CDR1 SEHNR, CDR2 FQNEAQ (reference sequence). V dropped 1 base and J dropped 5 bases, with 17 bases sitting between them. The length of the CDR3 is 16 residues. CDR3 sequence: CASSLVDWFQVETQYF. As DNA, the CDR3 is TGTGCCAGCAGCTTAGTCGATTGGTTCCAGGTGGAGACCCAGTACTTC.

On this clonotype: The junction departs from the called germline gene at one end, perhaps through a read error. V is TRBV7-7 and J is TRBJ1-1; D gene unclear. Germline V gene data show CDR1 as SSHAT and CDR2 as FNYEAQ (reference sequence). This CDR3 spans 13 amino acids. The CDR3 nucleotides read TGTGCTAGCAGTACTGACCGGGACACTGAAGCTTTCTTT. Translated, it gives CASSTDRDTEAFF.

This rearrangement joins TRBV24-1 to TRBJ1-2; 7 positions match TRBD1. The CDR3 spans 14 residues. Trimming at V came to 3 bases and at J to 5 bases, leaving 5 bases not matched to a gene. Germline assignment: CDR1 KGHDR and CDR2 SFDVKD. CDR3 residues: CATSDADRFYGYTF. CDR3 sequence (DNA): TGTGCCACCAGTGATGCGGACAGGTTTTATGGCTACACCTTC.

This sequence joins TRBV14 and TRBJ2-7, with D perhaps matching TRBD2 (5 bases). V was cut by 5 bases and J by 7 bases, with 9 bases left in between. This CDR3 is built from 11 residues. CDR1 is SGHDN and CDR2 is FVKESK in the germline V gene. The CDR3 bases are TGTGCCAGCAGCTTCCGGGGAGAGCAGTACTTC. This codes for CASSFRGEQYF.